The 31 T cell receptor beta chains in this list originate from one sample, sequenced in a study of Ad26.COV2.S vaccination and SARS-CoV-2 variants. The treatment: 15 to 20 received Ad26.COV2.S at low or high dose, single or two shots; roughly five received placebo; per-sample allocation not given. Sampling took place 63 days after the first vaccine or placebo injection. The protocol was immunoSEQ multiplex PCR, while the TCRdb copy is restricted to in-frame clones and leaves out a portion. The sample carries 240,000 or so clones, 85% to 90% recorded once. The starting material was peripheral blood, obtained in a trial of Ad26.COV2.S vaccine versus placebo. The receptors here all came from a person between 18 and 65 years old who received the Ad26.COV2.S COVID-19 vaccine or a placebo.

This sequence joins TRBV29-1 and TRBJ2-5; 12 nucleotides align to TRBD2. The junction had 4 bases not matched to a gene; V was cut back by 7 bases and J by 4 bases. The CDR3 runs 13 residues. CDR1 and CDR2 (germline): SQVTM, ANQGSEA. CDR3 nucleotides: TGCAGCGCTGGACTAGCGGGGAGAGAGACCCAGTACTTC. It is translated as CSAGLAGRETQYF.

This chain uses TRBV7-8 with TRBJ2-1, with D possibly TRBD2 on 6 matching bases. The V gene lost 2 bases and the J gene lost 7 bases, with 12 bases spanning the gap. The CDR3 covers 14 residues. Looked up from germline, CDR1 is SGHVS and CDR2 is FQNEAQ. CDR3 coding DNA: TGTGCCAGCAGCTTATATCGGGAGAGGAATGAGCAGTTCTTC. Its translation: CASSLYRERNEQFF.

This chain uses TRBV4-3 with TRBJ2-1, with D tentatively TRBD1 or TRBD2 (5 bases each). Trimming removed 4 bases from V and 0 bases from J, with 13 bases in between. Germline CDR1 LGHNA, CDR2 YSLEER. The CDR3 covers 16 residues. CDR3 protein: CASSRGTGSSYNEQFF. The CDR3 DNA follows: TGCGCCAGCAGCCGGGGGACGGGGAGCTCCTACAATGAGCAGTTCTTC.

J is TRBJ1-2 and V is TRBV10-2; 8 nucleotides line up with TRBD1. The J segment lost 5 bases and the V segment lost 4 bases, leaving 6 bases of the junction unmatched. Germline CDR1 reads WSHSY; CDR2 reads SAAADI. The CDR3 runs to 14 residues. The CDR3: CASSAARGLYGYTF. The CDR3 coding sequence is TGCGCCAGCAGTGCAGCCAGGGGGCTATATGGCTACACCTTC.

This clone has a handful of counts. The rearrangement links TRBV4-2 to TRBJ1-5, with a tentative D call TRBD1 (5 bases). In germline, CDR1 is LGHNA, CDR2 YNFKEQ. Trimming removed 1 base at V and 7 bases at J, with 14 bases between. The CDR3 is 15 amino acids. DNA of the CDR3: TGTGCCAGCAGCCAAGGGTCGGCCGGGGACCAGCCCCAGCATTTT. Protein product: CASSQGSAGDQPQHF.

This clone was seen only a few times. The chain carries TRBV7-2 and TRBJ1-1; D unresolved. CDR3 length: 14 amino acids. Trimming pared 1 base from V and 1 base from J, leaving 7 bases between. The germline V gene encodes CDR1 SGHTA and CDR2 FQGNSA. The CDR3 here is CASSLGQTNTEAFF. The CDR3 coding sequence is TGTGCCAGCAGCTTAGGGCAGACGAACACTGAAGCTTTCTTT.

This clone has just one count. The chain links TRBV6-1 to TRBJ2-5, with TRBD1 matching 8 bases. Germline lookup yields CDR1 MNHNS and CDR2 SASEGT. The CDR3 loop spans 14 amino acids. V was clipped by 6 bases and J by 1 base; unmatched bases: 4. The CDR3 here is CASRKGQVQETQYF. The DNA of the CDR3 is TGTGCCAGCAGAAAGGGACAGGTCCAAGAGACCCAGTACTTC.

The chain joins TRBV11-3 to TRBJ2-2; 7 positions agree with TRBD1. Trimming at V came to 2 bases and at J to 8 bases, leaving 8 bases not matched to a gene. The CDR3 consists of 15 residues. Germline V gene lookup returns CDR1 SGHNT and CDR2 YENEEA. CDR3 region: CASSLSGQVSGELFF. CDR3 sequence (DNA): TGTGCCAGCAGCTTATCAGGACAGGTTTCTGGGGAGCTGTTTTTT.

The V and J genes are TRBV4-1 and TRBJ2-4, with D possibly being TRBD1 (6 bases). This CDR3 has 14 residues. The germline V gene encodes CDR1 MGHRA and CDR2 YSYEKL. V lost 2 bases to trimming and J lost 5 bases, with 10 bases between them. The CDR3 DNA follows: TGCGCCAGCAGCCAATTTCAGGGGCAAAACATTCAGTACTTC. Amino acid sequence: CASSQFQGQNIQYF.

This clone came up a few times. V usage is TRBV7-2 and J usage is TRBJ1-5, with TRBD1 matching 9 bases. Trimming at V came to 5 bases and at J to 4 bases, leaving 9 bases not matched to a gene. Germline values: CDR1 SGHTA, CDR2 FQGNSA. The length of the CDR3 is 16 residues. The CDR3 loop is CASSPWGQGENQPQHF. CDR3 coding DNA: TGTGCCAGCAGCCCCTGGGGACAGGGAGAAAATCAGCCCCAGCATTTT.

The chain has TRBV7-9 and TRBJ1-1; D ambiguous. Trimming left V 3 bases short and J 3 bases short, with 5 bases between. Germline V gene sequence: CDR1 SEHNR, CDR2 FQNEAQ (reference sequence). The CDR3 runs to 12 residues. CDR3 nucleotides: TGTGCCAGCAGCTTGGTTGACACTGAAGCTTTCTTT. It yields the protein CASSLVDTEAFF.

V usage is TRBV5-6 and J usage is TRBJ1-3; maybe TRBD1 (5 bases). This CDR3 region has 14 residues. Germline CDR1 is SGHDT and CDR2 is YYEEEE. V lost 4 bases to trimming and J lost 4 bases, with 12 bases between them. CDR3 amino acids: CASSTGGAGNTIYF. In nucleotides, the CDR3 is TGTGCCAGCAGCACCGGAGGGGCGGGAAACACCATATATTTT.

CDR3 coding DNA: TGCGCCAGCAGCTTGGGAGGCCAGACTAACTATGGCTACACCTTC. It encodes CASSLGGQTNYGYTF. The J gene is TRBJ1-2, the V gene TRBV5-1; D not certain. The CDR3 is 15 residues long. From germline, CDR1 is SGHRS and CDR2 YFSETQ. V gave up 0 bases and J gave up 0 bases, with 9 bases separating them.

This chain links TRBV28 with TRBJ1-1; D gene ambiguous. V gave up 7 bases and J gave up 0 bases, with 12 bases separating them. Germline V lookup: CDR1 MDHEN, CDR2 SYDVKM. CDR3 length: 14 amino acids. The CDR3 DNA reads TGTGCCAGCAAACTGGCCCTCCTGAACACTGAAGCTTTCTTT. Protein sequence: CASKLALLNTEAFF.

The rearrangement links TRBV5-5 to TRBJ2-5, with 7 positions matching TRBD1. J was trimmed by 8 bases and V by 0 bases; bases with no gene match: 4. This CDR3 contains 13 residues. Germline CDR1 and CDR2: SGHKS and YYEKEE (reference sequence). CDR3 sequence: CASSLEGGQTQYF. The DNA of the CDR3 is TGTGCCAGCAGCTTGGAAGGGGGCCAAACCCAGTACTTC.

The chain joins TRBV27 to TRBJ1-1, with D possibly being TRBD1 (5 bases). The V gene's germline CDR1 is MNHEY and CDR2 SMNVEV (reference sequence). Trimming removed 5 bases at V and 5 bases at J, with 21 bases between. This CDR3 is built from 16 residues. The CDR3 sequence: CASSRAGFIQGTEAFF. As DNA, the CDR3 is TGTGCCAGCAGTCGCGCAGGGTTTATTCAGGGAACTGAAGCTTTCTTT.

This clone showed up just once. This chain joins TRBV27 and TRBJ2-5, with TRBD1 matching 11 bases. The junction had 16 bases not matched to a gene; V was cut back by 6 bases and J by 4 bases. CDR1 MNHEY and CDR2 SMNVEV come from the germline V gene (reference sequence). The CDR3 totals 18 residues. CDR3: CASSYSPIGTGGLETQYF. The DNA for the CDR3 is TGTGCCAGCAGCTATTCCCCAATAGGGACAGGGGGTTTAGAGACCCAGTACTTC.

The chain is built from TRBV29-1 and TRBJ2-1; 9 nucleotides agree with TRBD2. The CDR3 consists of 13 residues. J lost 7 bases, V lost 7 bases, and 8 bases had no gene match. Germline V CDR1 and CDR2: SQVTM, ANQGSEA. The CDR3 protein is CSARAGGNNEQFF. The CDR3 DNA is TGCAGCGCCCGAGCGGGAGGTAATAATGAGCAGTTCTTC.

This clone was recorded only once. This chain links TRBV7-2 with TRBJ1-6, with a weak D call TRBD1 (6 bases). Germline values: CDR1 SGHTA, CDR2 FQGNSA. Between the trimmed V and J ends, which lost 5 bases and 9 bases, there was a span of 11 bases. The CDR3 runs 13 residues. The CDR3 DNA sequence: TGTGCCAGCAGCGCGAACAGGGTTTCACCCCTCCACTTT. Its translation: CASSANRVSPLHF.

This clone was recorded once. The chain recombines TRBV20-1 with TRBJ2-7; D call uncertain. V was clipped by 2 bases and J by 4 bases, with 6 bases between them. CDR3 length: 11 residues. Germline assignment: CDR1 DFQATT and CDR2 SNEGSKA (reference sequence). CDR3 nucleotides: TGCAGTGCTAGAAATAGGTACGAGCAGTACTTC. It encodes CSARNRYEQYF.

This chain connects TRBV5-1 to TRBJ2-1; tentative D call: TRBD2 (5 bases). The CDR3 has 16 amino acids. From germline, CDR1 is SGHRS and CDR2 YFSETQ. V lost 0 bases, J lost 9 bases, and 19 bases lay in between. In DNA, the CDR3 is TGCGCCAGCAGCTTGGAGGACTTGGGGAGAAGAGGTGAGCAGTTCTTC. Translated, it gives CASSLEDLGRRGEQFF.

CDR3 loop: CASSIGRGRTGELFF. CDR3 nucleotide sequence: TGTGCCAGTAGTATCGGGAGGGGGCGCACCGGGGAGCTGTTTTTT. V and J are TRBV19 and TRBJ2-2, with a possible D match to TRBD2 (8 bases). Germline assignment: CDR1 LNHDA and CDR2 SQIVND (reference sequence). V was trimmed by 3 bases and J by 4 bases, leaving 12 bases between them. The CDR3 runs to 15 residues.

This chain joins TRBV5-1 and TRBJ2-3; 9 nucleotides align to TRBD2. The CDR3 is 14 amino acids. Germline V lookup: CDR1 SGHRS, CDR2 YFSETQ. With V trimmed by 5 bases and J by 4 bases, 5 bases remained unmatched. The chain's CDR3 is CASRRSGGSDTQYF. Written as DNA, the CDR3 is TGCGCCAGCAGGCGTAGCGGGGGATCAGATACGCAGTATTTT.

The chain couples TRBV4-1 to TRBJ1-2, with D unclear. CDR1 and CDR2 (germline): MGHRA, YSYEKL. Deletions cut 4 bases from V and 8 bases from J, with 14 bases between. The CDR3 extends over 13 amino acids. The CDR3 sequence is CASSPTVIEGYTF. CDR3 bases: TGCGCCAGCAGCCCTACGGTAATAGAGGGCTACACCTTC.

The chain has TRBV7-8 and TRBJ1-5, with TRBD1 matching over 9 bases. Germline V gives CDR1 SGHVS, CDR2 FQNEAQ. The CDR3 contains 15 residues. J lost 1 base, V lost 6 bases, and 4 bases had no gene match. The CDR3: CASSPGTGSNQPQHF. The CDR3 DNA follows: TGTGCCAGCAGTCCCGGGACAGGGAGCAATCAGCCCCAGCATTTT.

V and J are TRBV4-3 and TRBJ2-7; D not resolved. The CDR3 contains 16 residues. Per the germline V gene, CDR1 is LGHNA and CDR2 is YSLEER. V lost 0 bases to trimming and J lost 5 bases, with 17 bases between them. The CDR3 loop is CASSQDRGASRHEQYF. DNA of the CDR3: TGCGCCAGCAGCCAAGATCGAGGTGCAAGTCGGCACGAGCAGTACTTC.

The CDR3 nucleotides are TGTGCCAGCAGTTTGACACTACAGGGCCCCTACGAGCAGTACTTC. Its translation is CASSLTLQGPYEQYF. V usage is TRBV11-2 and J usage is TRBJ2-7; a weak D match, TRBD1 (6 bases). The CDR3 contains 15 residues. Trimming shortened V by 6 bases and J by 2 bases, and 17 bases separated the two germline ends. Germline-derived CDR1 and CDR2 are SGHAT and FQNNGV.

The chain combines TRBV7-9 with TRBJ2-7, with D perhaps matching TRBD1 or TRBD2 (6 bases each). The length of the CDR3 is 15 residues. V lost 1 base and J lost 3, with 13 bases in between. Germline CDR1 reads SEHNR; CDR2 reads FQNEAQ (reference sequence). Here the CDR3 reads CASSLDEGDFYEQYF. Written as DNA, the CDR3 is TGTGCCAGCAGCTTAGACGAGGGGGACTTCTACGAGCAGTACTTC.

The chain uses TRBV25-1 and TRBJ1-4; D is undetermined. Germline CDR1 is MGHDK and CDR2 is SYGVNS. Between the trimmed V and J ends, which lost 1 base and 4 bases, there was a span of 10 bases. The CDR3 is 15 residues long. CDR3 residues: CASSEWAGDNEKLFF. DNA for the CDR3: TGTGCCAGCAGTGAATGGGCGGGAGATAATGAAAAACTGTTTTTT.

J is TRBJ2-7 and V is TRBV4-3; no reliable D call. V was pared by 0 bases and J by 4 bases, with 7 bases between. Germline V gene lookup returns CDR1 LGHNA and CDR2 YSLEER. The CDR3 has 13 amino acids. CDR3 DNA: TGCGCCAGCAGCCAAGATCAAGGTTACGAGCAGTACTTC. Translation: CASSQDQGYEQYF.

This chain joins TRBV6-4 and TRBJ2-5, with 9 bases that match TRBD2. The CDR3 extends over 15 amino acids. The germline CDR1 and CDR2 sequences are MRHNA and SNTAGT. Germline trimming cut 3 bases from V and 5 bases from J; bases unmatched to any gene: 7. CDR3 region: CASSEIAGAWETQYF. The CDR3 DNA follows: TGTGCCAGCAGTGAAATAGCGGGAGCCTGGGAGACCCAGTACTTC.